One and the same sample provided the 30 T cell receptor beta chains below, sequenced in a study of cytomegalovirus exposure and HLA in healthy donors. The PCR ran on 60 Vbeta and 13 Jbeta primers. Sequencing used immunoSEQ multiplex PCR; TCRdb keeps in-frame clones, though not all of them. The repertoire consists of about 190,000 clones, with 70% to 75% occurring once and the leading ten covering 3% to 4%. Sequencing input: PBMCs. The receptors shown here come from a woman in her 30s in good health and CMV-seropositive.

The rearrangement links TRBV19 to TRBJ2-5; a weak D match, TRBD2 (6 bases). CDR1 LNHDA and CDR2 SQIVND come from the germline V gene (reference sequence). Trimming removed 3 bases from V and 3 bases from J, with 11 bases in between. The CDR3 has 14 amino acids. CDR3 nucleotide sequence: TGTGCCAGTAGTATGGGCGGGGCAGAAGAGACCCAGTACTTC. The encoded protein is CASSMGGAEETQYF.

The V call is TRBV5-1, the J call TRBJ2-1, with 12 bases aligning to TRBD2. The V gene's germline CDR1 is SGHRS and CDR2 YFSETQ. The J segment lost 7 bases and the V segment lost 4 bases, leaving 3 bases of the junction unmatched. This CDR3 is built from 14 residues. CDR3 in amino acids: CASSLAGGPNEQFF. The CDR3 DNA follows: TGCGCCAGCAGCCTAGCGGGAGGGCCAAATGAGCAGTTCTTC. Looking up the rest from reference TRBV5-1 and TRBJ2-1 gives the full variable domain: KAGVTQTPRYLIKTRGQQVTLSCSPISGHRSVSWYQQTPGQGLQFLFEYFSETQRNKGNFPGRFSGRQFSNSRSEMNVSTLELGDSALYLCASSLAGGPNEQFFGPGTRLTVL.

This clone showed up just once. The CDR3 spells CASSLASGSGETQYF. In DNA, the CDR3 is TGCGCCAGCAGCTTGGCTAGCGGGAGCGGAGAGACCCAGTACTTC. The chain employs TRBV5-1 and TRBJ2-5, with 10 bases lining up with TRBD2. This CDR3 is built from 15 residues. Germline loops: CDR1 SGHRS, CDR2 YFSETQ. The ends lost 0 bases at V and 4 bases at J; junction bases unmatched: 3. The full variable domain, completed using reference TRBV5-1 and TRBJ2-5, is KAGVTQTPRYLIKTRGQQVTLSCSPISGHRSVSWYQQTPGQGLQFLFEYFSETQRNKGNFPGRFSGRQFSNSRSEMNVSTLELGDSALYLCASSLASGSGETQYFGPGTRLLVL.

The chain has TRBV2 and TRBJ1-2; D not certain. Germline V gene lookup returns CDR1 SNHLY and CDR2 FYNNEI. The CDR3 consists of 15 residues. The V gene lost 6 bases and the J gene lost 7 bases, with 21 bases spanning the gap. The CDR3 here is CASRQVRPEVAGYTF. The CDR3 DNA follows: TGTGCCAGCAGACAAGTACGACCGGAGGTGGCTGGCTACACCTTC. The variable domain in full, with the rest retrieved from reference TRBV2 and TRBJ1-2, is EPEVTQTPSHQVTQMGQEVILRCVPISNHLYFYWYRQILGQKVEFLVSFYNNEISEKSEIFDDQFSVERPDGSNFTLKIRSTKLEDSAMYFCASRQVRPEVAGYTFGSGTRLTVV.

The CDR3 bases are TGTGCCAGCAGTTTTCCCGACTCCACCGGGGAGCTGTTTTTT. Its protein product is CASSFPDSTGELFF. The rearrangement links TRBV28 to TRBJ2-2; D ambiguous. Looked up from germline, CDR1 is MDHEN and CDR2 is SYDVKM. Trimming cost V 3 bases and J 4 bases, with 9 bases left between them. The CDR3 contains 14 residues.

The CDR3 spells CASSLYQGRLANTGELFF. CDR3 coding DNA: TGTGCCAGCAGTTTATACCAGGGCAGACTGGCGAACACCGGGGAGCTGTTTTTT. The chain links TRBV27 to TRBJ2-2; D perhaps matches TRBD1 (5 bases). V lost 1 base, J lost 0 bases, and 15 bases lay in between. The CDR3 consists of 18 residues. Germline V CDR1 and CDR2: MNHEY, SMNVEV (reference sequence).

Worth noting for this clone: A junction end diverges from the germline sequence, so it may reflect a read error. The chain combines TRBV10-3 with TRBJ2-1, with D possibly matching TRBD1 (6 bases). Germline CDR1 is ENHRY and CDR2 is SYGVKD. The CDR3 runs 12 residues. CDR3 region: CAIRGWDNGQFF. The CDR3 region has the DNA TGTGCCATCAGGGGGTGGGACAATGGGCAGTTCTTC.

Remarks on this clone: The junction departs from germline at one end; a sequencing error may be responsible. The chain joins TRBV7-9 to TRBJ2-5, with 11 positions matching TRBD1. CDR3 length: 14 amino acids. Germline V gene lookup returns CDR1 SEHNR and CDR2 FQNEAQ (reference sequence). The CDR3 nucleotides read TGTTCCAGCAGCCCGGGGACAGGGGGGGATGTCCAGTACTTC. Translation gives CSSSPGTGGDVQYF.

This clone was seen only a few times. CDR3 coding DNA: TGTGCCAGCAGCGTAGGATTAGCAGCTGAGCAGTTCTTC. It translates to CASSVGLAAEQFF. The rearrangement joins TRBV9 to TRBJ2-1; no reliable D call. Deletions cut 0 bases from V and 9 bases from J, with 10 bases between. CDR3 length: 13 amino acids. Germline CDR1 is SGDLS and CDR2 is YYNGEE.

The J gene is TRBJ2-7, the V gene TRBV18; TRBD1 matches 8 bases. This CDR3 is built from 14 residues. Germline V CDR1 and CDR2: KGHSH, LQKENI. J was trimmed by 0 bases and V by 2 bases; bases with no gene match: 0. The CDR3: CASSPTGGSYEQYF. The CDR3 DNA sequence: TGTGCCAGCTCACCAACAGGGGGCTCCTACGAGCAGTACTTC.

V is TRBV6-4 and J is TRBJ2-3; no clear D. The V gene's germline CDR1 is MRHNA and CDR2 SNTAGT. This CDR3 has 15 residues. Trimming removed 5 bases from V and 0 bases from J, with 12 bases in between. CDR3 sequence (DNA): TGTGCCAGCAGTTTCGTTCCCTCTAGCACAGATACGCAGTATTTT. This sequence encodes CASSFVPSSTDTQYF.

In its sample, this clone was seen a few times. The CDR3 sequence: CSAENDGEQYF. Written as DNA, the CDR3 is TGCAGTGCTGAGAATGATGGCGAGCAGTACTTC. The rearrangement uses TRBV20-1 and TRBJ2-7; D gene uncertain. The V end was cut by 5 bases, the J end by 6 bases, with 11 bases between. This CDR3 comprises 11 residues. Germline V lookup: CDR1 DFQATT, CDR2 SNEGSKA (reference sequence).

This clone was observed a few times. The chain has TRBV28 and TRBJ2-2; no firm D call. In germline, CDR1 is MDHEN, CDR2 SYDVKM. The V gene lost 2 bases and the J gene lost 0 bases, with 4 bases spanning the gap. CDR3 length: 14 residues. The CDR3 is CASSLVANTGELFF. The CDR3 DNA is TGTGCCAGCAGTTTAGTCGCGAACACCGGGGAGCTGTTTTTT.

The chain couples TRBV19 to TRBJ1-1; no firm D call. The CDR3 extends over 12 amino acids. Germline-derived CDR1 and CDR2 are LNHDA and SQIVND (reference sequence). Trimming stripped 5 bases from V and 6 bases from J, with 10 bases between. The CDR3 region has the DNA TGTGCCAGTAGTCCCCGACACGCTGAAGCTTTCTTT. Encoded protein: CASSPRHAEAFF. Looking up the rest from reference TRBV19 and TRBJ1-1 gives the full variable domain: DGGITQSPKYLFRKEGQNVTLSCEQNLNHDAMYWYRQDPGQGLRLIYYSQIVNDFQKGDIAEGYSVSREKKESFPLTVTSAQKNPTAFYLCASSPRHAEAFFGQGTRLTVV.

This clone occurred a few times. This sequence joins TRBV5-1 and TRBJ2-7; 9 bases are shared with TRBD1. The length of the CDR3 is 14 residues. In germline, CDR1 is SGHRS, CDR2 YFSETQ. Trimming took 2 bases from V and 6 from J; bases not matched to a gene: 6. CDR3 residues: CASSFAQGASEQYF. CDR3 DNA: TGCGCCAGCAGCTTTGCACAGGGGGCCAGCGAGCAGTACTTC.

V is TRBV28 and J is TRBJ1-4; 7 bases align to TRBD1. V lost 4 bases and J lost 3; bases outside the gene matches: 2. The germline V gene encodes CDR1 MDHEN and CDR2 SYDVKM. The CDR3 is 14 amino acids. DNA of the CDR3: TGTGCCAGCAGTTCAGGGGGACCTAATGAAAAACTGTTTTTT. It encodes CASSSGGPNEKLFF.

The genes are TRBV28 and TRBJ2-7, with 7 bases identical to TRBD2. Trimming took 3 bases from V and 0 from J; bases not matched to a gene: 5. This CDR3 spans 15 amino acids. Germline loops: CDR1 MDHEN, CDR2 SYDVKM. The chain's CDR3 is CASSLYPSGSYEQYF. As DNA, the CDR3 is TGTGCCAGCAGTTTGTATCCTAGCGGCTCCTACGAGCAGTACTTC.

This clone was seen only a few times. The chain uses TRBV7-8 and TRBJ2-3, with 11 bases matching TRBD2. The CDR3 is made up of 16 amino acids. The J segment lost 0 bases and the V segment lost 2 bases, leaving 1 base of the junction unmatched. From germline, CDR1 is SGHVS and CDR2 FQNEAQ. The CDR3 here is CASSLLAGGSTDTQYF. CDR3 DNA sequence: TGTGCCAGCAGCTTACTAGCGGGAGGTAGCACAGATACGCAGTATTTT.

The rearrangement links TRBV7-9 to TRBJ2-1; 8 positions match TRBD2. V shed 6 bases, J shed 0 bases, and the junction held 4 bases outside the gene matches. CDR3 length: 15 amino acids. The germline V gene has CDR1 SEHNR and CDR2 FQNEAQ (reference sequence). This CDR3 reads CASRAGTSSYNEQFF. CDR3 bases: TGTGCCAGCAGGGCCGGGACTAGCTCCTACAATGAGCAGTTCTTC.

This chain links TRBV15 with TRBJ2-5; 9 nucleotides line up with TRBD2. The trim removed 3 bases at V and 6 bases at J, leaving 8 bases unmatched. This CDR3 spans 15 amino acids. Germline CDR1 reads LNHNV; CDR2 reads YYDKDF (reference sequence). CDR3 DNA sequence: TGTGCCACCAGCAGTGAGGGGACTAGCAGTAAGACCCAGTACTTC. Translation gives CATSSEGTSSKTQYF.

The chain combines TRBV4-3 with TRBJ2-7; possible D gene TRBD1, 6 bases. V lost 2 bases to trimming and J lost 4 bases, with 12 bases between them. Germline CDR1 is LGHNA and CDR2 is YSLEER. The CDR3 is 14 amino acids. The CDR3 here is CASSQPTQGYEQYF. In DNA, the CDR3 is TGCGCCAGCAGCCAACCGACACAGGGTTACGAGCAGTACTTC.

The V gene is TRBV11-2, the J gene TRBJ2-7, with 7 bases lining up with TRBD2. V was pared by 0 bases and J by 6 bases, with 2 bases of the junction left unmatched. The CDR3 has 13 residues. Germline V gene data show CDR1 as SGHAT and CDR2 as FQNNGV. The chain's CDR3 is CASSLDWGGEQYF. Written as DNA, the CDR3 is TGTGCCAGCAGCTTAGATTGGGGGGGCGAGCAGTACTTC.

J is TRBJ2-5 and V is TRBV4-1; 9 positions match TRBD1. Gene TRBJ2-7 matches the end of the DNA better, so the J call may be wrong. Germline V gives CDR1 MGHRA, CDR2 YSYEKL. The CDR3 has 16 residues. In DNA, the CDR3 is TGCGCCAGCAGCGGAACTATCGGGACAGGGTCCTACGAGCAGTACTTC. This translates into CASSGTIGTGSYEQYF.

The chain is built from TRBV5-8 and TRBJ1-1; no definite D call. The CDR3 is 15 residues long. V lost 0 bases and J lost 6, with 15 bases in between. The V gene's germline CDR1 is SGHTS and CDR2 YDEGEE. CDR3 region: CASSLGANVAPEAFF. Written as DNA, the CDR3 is TGTGCCAGCAGCTTGGGTGCTAATGTTGCCCCTGAAGCTTTCTTT.

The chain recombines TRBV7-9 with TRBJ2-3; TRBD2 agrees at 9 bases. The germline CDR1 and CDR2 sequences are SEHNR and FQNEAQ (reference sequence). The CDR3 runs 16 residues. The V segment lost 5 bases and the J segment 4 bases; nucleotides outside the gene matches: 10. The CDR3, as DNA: TGTGCCAGCAGCCTAATTCTAGCGGGGAAGCCAGATACGCAGTATTTT. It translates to CASSLILAGKPDTQYF.

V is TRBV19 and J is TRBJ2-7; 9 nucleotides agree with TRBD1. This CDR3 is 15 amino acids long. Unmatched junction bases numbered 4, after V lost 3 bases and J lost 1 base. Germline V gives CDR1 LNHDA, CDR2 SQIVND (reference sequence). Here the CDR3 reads CASSIGTGSSYEQYF. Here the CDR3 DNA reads TGTGCCAGTAGTATTGGGACAGGGTCATCCTACGAGCAGTACTTC.

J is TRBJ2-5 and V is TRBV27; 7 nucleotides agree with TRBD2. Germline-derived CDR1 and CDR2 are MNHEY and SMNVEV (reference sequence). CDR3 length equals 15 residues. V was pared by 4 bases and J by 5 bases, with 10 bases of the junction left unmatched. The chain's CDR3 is CASSSQIGEGETQYF. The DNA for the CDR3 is TGTGCCAGCAGTTCACAGATCGGGGAGGGGGAGACCCAGTACTTC.

The CDR3 spells CASSRQGGPYEQYF. Here the CDR3 DNA reads TGCGCCAGCAGCCGCCAGGGGGGACCCTACGAGCAGTACTTC. The chain recombines TRBV5-1 with TRBJ2-7, with a possible D match to TRBD1 (7 bases). The CDR3 totals 14 residues. Germline CDR1 is SGHRS and CDR2 is YFSETQ. V was cut by 4 bases and J by 2 bases, with 13 bases left in between.

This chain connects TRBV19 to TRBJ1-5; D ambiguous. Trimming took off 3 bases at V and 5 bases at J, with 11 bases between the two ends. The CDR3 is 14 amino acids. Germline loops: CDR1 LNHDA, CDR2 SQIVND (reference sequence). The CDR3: CASSISGGYQPQHF. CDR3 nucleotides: TGTGCCAGTAGTATTTCGGGAGGCTATCAGCCCCAGCATTTT. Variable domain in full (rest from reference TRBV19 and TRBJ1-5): DGGITQSPKYLFRKEGQNVTLSCEQNLNHDAMYWYRQDPGQGLRLIYYSQIVNDFQKGDIAEGYSVSREKKESFPLTVTSAQKNPTAFYLCASSISGGYQPQHFGDGTRLSIL.

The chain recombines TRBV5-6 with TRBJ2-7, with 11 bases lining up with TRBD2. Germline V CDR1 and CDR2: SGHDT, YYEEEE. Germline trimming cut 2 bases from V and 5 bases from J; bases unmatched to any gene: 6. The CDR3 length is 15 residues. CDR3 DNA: TGTGCCAGCAGCTTAACACTAGCGGGAGTAAACGAGCAGTACTTC. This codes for CASSLTLAGVNEQYF.